This TCR beta chain was profiled in a study of T cells and Merkel cell carcinoma outcomes. General study findings and limits: In Merkel cell carcinoma, repertoire and T-cell density reportedly predicted outcomes.

Regarding this clone: Its matching antigen is unknown.

Produced via immunoSEQ multiplex PCR; TCRdb's table is partial and in-frame only. Of approximately 12,000 clones listed, 95% were seen once; the top ten hold roughly 0.92%. This clonotype originated in a human donor with Merkel cell carcinoma. Sequencing used tumor tissue from Merkel cell carcinoma.

DNA of the CDR3: TGTGCCAGCAGCACCGGGACAGGGGGCTCCGAGCAGTACTTC. It codes for CASSTGTGGSEQYF. The rearrangement uses TRBV27 and TRBJ2-7; TRBD1 matches at 12 bases. The V gene end was trimmed by 6 bases and the J gene end by 6 bases; junction bases not matched to a gene: 6. Germline CDR1 reads MNHEY; CDR2 reads SMNVEV (reference sequence). The CDR3 consists of 14 residues.